This T cell receptor (beta chain) came from a study of early T cells in non-severe SARS-CoV-2 infection. About the study: Bulk RNA from unsorted whole blood was sequenced; chains were unpaired. Study-wide results and limits: Database matching using VDJdb favored anti-spike CD8 responses, with private and CD4 specificities left missing.

The sample holds a few counts of this clonotype. Antigen unknown. Each single cDNA molecule received a unique molecular identifier. One entry per CDR3 protein, called by TCRdb with MiXCR from the 5' RACE reads. The data contain 75,000 to 100,000 distinct CDR3 sequences, roughly 15% of them singletons. With 2 bases removed from V and 0 bases from J, the gap between germline ends came to 4 bases. The CDR3 totals 13 residues. Sequenced input: whole blood. The receptor was derived from an adult who was a healthcare worker with PCR-confirmed SARS-CoV-2 infection or an uninfected control (not recorded which). The chain joins TRBV12-3 or TRBV12-4 to TRBJ1-1; D gene uncertain. The CDR3 nucleotides are TGTGCCAGCAGTTTATACCTGAACACTGAAGCTTTCTTT. This sequence encodes CASSLYLNTEAFF.